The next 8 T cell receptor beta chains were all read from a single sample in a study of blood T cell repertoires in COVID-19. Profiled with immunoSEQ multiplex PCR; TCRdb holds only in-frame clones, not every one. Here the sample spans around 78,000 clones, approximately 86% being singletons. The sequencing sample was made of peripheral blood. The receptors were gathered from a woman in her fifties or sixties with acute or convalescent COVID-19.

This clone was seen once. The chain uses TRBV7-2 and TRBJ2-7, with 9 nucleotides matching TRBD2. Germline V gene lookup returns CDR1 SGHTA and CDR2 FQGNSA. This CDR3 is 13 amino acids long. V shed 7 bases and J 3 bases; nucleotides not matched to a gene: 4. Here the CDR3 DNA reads TGTGCCAGCACCGCGGGGGGGCGCTACGAGCAGTACTTC. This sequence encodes CASTAGGRYEQYF.

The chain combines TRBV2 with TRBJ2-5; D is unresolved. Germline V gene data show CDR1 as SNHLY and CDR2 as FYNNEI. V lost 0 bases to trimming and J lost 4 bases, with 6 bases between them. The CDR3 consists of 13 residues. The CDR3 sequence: CASSEASRETQYF. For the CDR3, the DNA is TGTGCCAGCAGTGAAGCCTCGCGAGAGACCCAGTACTTC.

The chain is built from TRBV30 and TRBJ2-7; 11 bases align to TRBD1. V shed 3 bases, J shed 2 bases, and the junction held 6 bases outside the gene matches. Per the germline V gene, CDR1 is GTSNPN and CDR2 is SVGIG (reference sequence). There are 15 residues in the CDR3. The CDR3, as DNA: TGTGCCTGGAGCAGGGGGGACAGGGGGACCTACGAGCAGTACTTC. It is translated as CAWSRGDRGTYEQYF.

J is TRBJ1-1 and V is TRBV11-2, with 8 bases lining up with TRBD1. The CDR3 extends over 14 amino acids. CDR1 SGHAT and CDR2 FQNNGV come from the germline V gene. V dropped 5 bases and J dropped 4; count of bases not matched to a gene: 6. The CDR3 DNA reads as TGTGCCAGCAGCGCGGACAGGGACTCCACTGAAGCTTTCTTT. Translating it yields CASSADRDSTEAFF.

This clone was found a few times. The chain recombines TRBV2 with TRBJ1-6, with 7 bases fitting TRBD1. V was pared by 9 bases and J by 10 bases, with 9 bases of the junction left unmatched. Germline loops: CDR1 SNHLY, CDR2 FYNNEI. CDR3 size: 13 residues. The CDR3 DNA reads TGTGCCAGTAGGGTACAGGGGTTATCACCCCTCCACTTT. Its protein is CASRVQGLSPLHF.

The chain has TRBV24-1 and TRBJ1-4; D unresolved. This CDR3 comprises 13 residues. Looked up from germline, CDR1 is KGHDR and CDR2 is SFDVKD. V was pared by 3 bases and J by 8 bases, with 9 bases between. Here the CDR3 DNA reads TGTGCCACCAGTGATGCCCACTCCGAAAAACTGTTTTTT. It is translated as CATSDAHSEKLFF.

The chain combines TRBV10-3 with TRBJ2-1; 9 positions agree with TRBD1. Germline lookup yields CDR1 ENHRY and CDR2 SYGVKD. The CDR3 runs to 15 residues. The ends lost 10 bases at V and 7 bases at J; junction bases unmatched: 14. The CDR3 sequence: CATKRGTGLDNEQFF. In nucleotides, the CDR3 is TGTGCCACCAAAAGGGGGACAGGGTTGGATAATGAGCAGTTCTTC.

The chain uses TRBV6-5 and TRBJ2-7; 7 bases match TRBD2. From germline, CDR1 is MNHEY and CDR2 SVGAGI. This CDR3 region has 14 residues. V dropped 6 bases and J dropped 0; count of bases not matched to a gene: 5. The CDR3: CASRTGTISYEQYF. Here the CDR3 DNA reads TGTGCCAGCAGGACCGGGACTATCTCCTACGAGCAGTACTTC.